The next 23 T cell receptor beta chains were all read from a single sample in a study of blood T cells in healthy people across ages (dated by TCRdb to the mid-2010s). The receptor library was made with 5' RACE. The run used an Illumina HiSeq 2500. A second PCR of about 6 to 11 cycles was performed with a sample-barcoded 5' primer and a J-beta primer mix. In TCRdb, the public reads were trimmed at Q25 with fastp and aligned with MiXCR, with productive beta chains retained. CDR3 protein sequences are deduplicated, and each keeps its most common genes and DNA. The sample table contains around 800,000 distinct CDR3 sequences; only one count was recorded for under 30% of them. The top ten hold about 3% of the sample. These data were likewise used in another study, on T cells of mothers and their children.

Sample: blood. These receptors were taken from a boy younger than 18 in good health.

The CDR3: CASSPQDLYGYTF. The CDR3 bases are TGTGCCAGCAGCCCACAGGACCTCTATGGCTACACCTTC. This rearrangement joins TRBV9 to TRBJ1-2; tentative D call: TRBD1 (5 bases). The CDR3 spans 13 residues. Trimming pared 4 bases from V and 4 bases from J, leaving 11 bases between. CDR1 and CDR2 (germline): SGDLS, YYNGEE.

The CDR3 DNA follows: TGTGCCAGCAGTTACGGGTTTCTTTACACCGGGGAGCTGTTTTTT. Protein sequence: CASSYGFLYTGELFF. The V call is TRBV6-5, the J call TRBJ2-2; D not certain. The CDR3 runs to 15 residues. Trimming removed 2 bases at V and 3 bases at J, with 10 bases between. The germline CDR1 and CDR2 sequences are MNHEY and SVGAGI.

This chain connects TRBV2 to TRBJ2-7, with 7 bases lining up with TRBD1. The CDR3 totals 14 residues. The germline V gene has CDR1 SNHLY and CDR2 FYNNEI. V dropped 4 bases and J dropped 2; count of bases not matched to a gene: 5. CDR3: CASSGVQGAYEQYF. The CDR3 coding sequence is TGTGCCAGCAGTGGGGTCCAGGGGGCCTACGAGCAGTACTTC.

The chain employs TRBV7-9 and TRBJ2-3; 7 bases agree with TRBD1. The trim removed 4 bases at V and 5 bases at J, leaving 9 bases unmatched. The CDR3 runs to 15 residues. The germline V gene encodes CDR1 SEHNR and CDR2 FQNEAQ (reference sequence). The CDR3 DNA reads as TGTGCCAGCAGCTCCCCTGGACAGGACGAAGATACGCAGTATTTT. Translated: CASSSPGQDEDTQYF.

The chain has TRBV7-9 and TRBJ2-3, with 7 bases fitting TRBD2. The CDR3 is 15 residues long. The V gene end was trimmed by 6 bases and the J gene end by 2 bases; junction bases not matched to a gene: 8. Germline CDR1 is SEHNR and CDR2 is FQNEAQ (reference sequence). Here the CDR3 DNA reads TGTGCCAGCAGTTCGACTAGCAGATACACAGATACGCAGTATTTT. The encoded protein is CASSSTSRYTDTQYF.

CDR3 in amino acids: CASRLDNEQFF. In nucleotides, the CDR3 is TGTGCCAGCCGACTTGATAATGAGCAGTTCTTC. V is TRBV3-1 and J is TRBJ2-5; no reliable D call. The assigned J gene may be wrong: the sequence end matches TRBJ2-1 better. The CDR3 covers 11 residues. CDR1 and CDR2 (germline): LGHDT, YNNKEL (reference sequence).

A few counts support this clonotype. The rearrangement joins TRBV13 to TRBJ1-1, with TRBD1 matching 8 bases. From germline, CDR1 is PRHDT and CDR2 FYEKMQ (reference sequence). This CDR3 spans 14 amino acids. The V gene end was trimmed by 3 bases and the J gene end by 1 base; junction bases not matched to a gene: 1. The CDR3: CASSFDRGNTEAFF. The CDR3 DNA reads TGTGCCAGCAGCTTCGACAGGGGGAACACTGAAGCTTTCTTT.

The gene calls are TRBV6-6 and TRBJ2-7, with a possible D match to TRBD2 (6 bases). The CDR3 sequence is 14 residues long. Germline V lookup: CDR1 MNHNY, CDR2 SVGAGI (reference sequence). V lost 8 bases and J 5 bases, leaving 19 bases between the germline ends. The CDR3 reads CASRVGGEIDEQYF. The CDR3 bases are TGTGCCAGCCGGGTCGGGGGTGAGATCGACGAGCAGTACTTC.

Only a few counts were recorded for this clonotype. CDR3 sequence (DNA): TGTGCCAGCAGCTTAGGGACAGTAGCCAAAAACATTCAGTACTTC. Translated, it gives CASSLGTVAKNIQYF. This rearrangement joins TRBV7-9 to TRBJ2-4; D possibly corresponds to TRBD1 (6 bases). CDR1 is SEHNR, CDR2 FQNEAQ, per germline (reference sequence). This CDR3 contains 15 residues. The V end was cut by 1 base, the J end by 0 bases, with 7 bases between.

The chain employs TRBV6-1 and TRBJ1-5; 8 nucleotides align to TRBD1. The length of the CDR3 is 15 residues. The ends lost 7 bases at V and 7 bases at J; junction bases unmatched: 12. CDR1 is MNHNS, CDR2 SASEGT, per germline. Here the CDR3 reads CASKSVDRVYQPQHF. Written as DNA, the CDR3 is TGTGCCAGCAAGTCGGTGGACAGGGTCTACCAGCCCCAGCATTTT.

The V gene is TRBV7-9, the J gene TRBJ2-3; the match to TRBD1 covers 7 bases. Germline values: CDR1 SEHNR, CDR2 FQNEAQ (reference sequence). The CDR3 extends over 12 amino acids. V gave up 8 bases and J gave up 1 base; unmatched junction bases: 0. CDR3 region: CASGQGTDTQYF. The DNA of the CDR3 is TGTGCCAGCGGACAGGGCACAGATACGCAGTATTTT.

In its sample, this clonotype was seen a few times. V is TRBV10-3 and J is TRBJ2-3; unclear D gene. This CDR3 has 14 residues. The V and J ends lost 3 bases and 1 base respectively, with 8 bases between them. Germline values: CDR1 ENHRY, CDR2 SYGVKD. This CDR3 reads CAISDTQGTDTQYF. Here the CDR3 DNA reads TGTGCCATCAGTGATACCCAGGGCACAGATACGCAGTATTTT.

The table lists this clonotype with a few counts. The chain has TRBV10-3 and TRBJ2-7, with D hard to call. V dropped 8 bases and J dropped 5 bases, with 16 bases sitting between them. This CDR3 spans 13 amino acids. The germline CDR1 and CDR2 sequences are ENHRY and SYGVKD. The CDR3 coding sequence is TGTGCCATCCTACACCGTGAGTCTCACGAGCAGTACTTC. It codes for CAILHRESHEQYF.

This chain links TRBV10-3 with TRBJ2-3, with 11 bases lining up with TRBD2. V was clipped by 4 bases and J by 4 bases; unmatched bases: 7. CDR3 length: 16 residues. Germline CDR1 ENHRY, CDR2 SYGVKD. The CDR3 DNA reads as TGTGCCATCAGTGGACTAGCGGGGTTAAGGGCAGATACGCAGTATTTT. Its protein product is CAISGLAGLRADTQYF.

The chain carries TRBV7-2 and TRBJ1-5; D call uncertain. CDR1 is SGHTA and CDR2 is FQGNSA in the germline V gene. Trimming cost V 5 bases and J 0 bases, with 14 bases left between them. The CDR3 extends over 16 amino acids. CDR3 in DNA: TGTGCCAGCAGCCCTAGTCGGACGGATAGCAATCAGCCCCAGCATTTT. Translation: CASSPSRTDSNQPQHF.

The chain recombines TRBV7-9 with TRBJ1-2; TRBD1 is a possible D gene (5 bases). Germline loops: CDR1 SEHNR, CDR2 FQNEAQ (reference sequence). CDR3 length: 16 residues. Trimming shortened V by 3 bases and J by 0 bases, and 14 bases separated the two germline ends. CDR3 in DNA: TGTGCCAGCAGCTTTTCGACAGATTTAGCTAACTATGGCTACACCTTC. Its translation is CASSFSTDLANYGYTF.

In this sample, this clonotype turned up a few times. The V and J genes are TRBV7-9 and TRBJ2-5; TRBD2 aligns across 7 bases. Germline lookup yields CDR1 SEHNR and CDR2 FQNEAQ (reference sequence). The trim removed 3 bases at V and 3 bases at J, leaving 7 bases unmatched. The CDR3 consists of 15 residues. CDR3 nucleotide sequence: TGTGCCAGCAGCTTCTACCAGCGGGGAAAAGAGACCCAGTACTTC. Its translation: CASSFYQRGKETQYF.

The CDR3 DNA is TGTGCCAGCAGCCAAATCCAGGGATTAAGTGGCTACACCTTC. Its translation is CASSQIQGLSGYTF. The rearrangement joins TRBV3-1 to TRBJ1-2; maybe TRBD1 (5 bases). CDR3 length: 14 residues. V lost 2 bases and J lost 7, with 14 bases in between. CDR1 is LGHDT and CDR2 is YNNKEL in the germline V gene (reference sequence).

This rearrangement joins TRBV12-3 or TRBV12-4 to TRBJ2-1; D unclear. The ends were cut back, 7 bases at V and 2 bases at J, with 9 bases in the middle. The CDR3 spans 13 residues. The CDR3 here is CASTRATYNEQFF. In DNA form, the CDR3 reads TGTGCCAGCACCCGGGCCACCTACAATGAGCAGTTCTTC.

This clonotype was seen a few times. The rearrangement uses TRBV7-2 and TRBJ2-4; perhaps TRBD2 as D (6 bases). V was pared by 5 bases and J by 0 bases, with 20 bases between. Germline V gene lookup returns CDR1 SGHTA and CDR2 FQGNSA. The CDR3 is made up of 18 amino acids. CDR3 region: CASSPYFRGSIAKNIQYF. The CDR3 nucleotides read TGTGCCAGCAGCCCGTATTTCCGGGGGTCTATAGCCAAAAACATTCAGTACTTC.

The chain carries TRBV12-3 or TRBV12-4 and TRBJ1-1; 7 bases are a match to TRBD1. The ends lost 5 bases at V and 3 bases at J; junction bases unmatched: 6. CDR3 length equals 14 residues. The CDR3 sequence: CASSTDRVHTEAFF. In DNA, the CDR3 is TGTGCCAGCAGTACCGACAGGGTCCACACTGAAGCTTTCTTT.

V and J are TRBV3-1 and TRBJ2-7; 8 nucleotides agree with TRBD2. Germline V gives CDR1 LGHDT, CDR2 YNNKEL (reference sequence). This CDR3 has 12 residues. The trim removed 8 bases at V and 6 bases at J, leaving 6 bases unmatched. The CDR3 protein is CASRRGGGEQYF. Here the CDR3 DNA reads TGTGCCAGCCGACGGGGGGGCGGCGAGCAGTACTTC.

This clonotype was counted between two and nine times. The chain links TRBV4-2 to TRBJ2-3; D is possibly TRBD2 (6 bases). The germline V gene has CDR1 LGHNA and CDR2 YNFKEQ. The CDR3 length is 16 residues. V lost 0 bases and J 7 bases, leaving 17 bases between the germline ends. The CDR3 DNA reads as TGTGCCAGCAGCCAAGAAATATCGGGGGAAAGATATACGCAGTATTTT. This encodes CASSQEISGERYTQYF.